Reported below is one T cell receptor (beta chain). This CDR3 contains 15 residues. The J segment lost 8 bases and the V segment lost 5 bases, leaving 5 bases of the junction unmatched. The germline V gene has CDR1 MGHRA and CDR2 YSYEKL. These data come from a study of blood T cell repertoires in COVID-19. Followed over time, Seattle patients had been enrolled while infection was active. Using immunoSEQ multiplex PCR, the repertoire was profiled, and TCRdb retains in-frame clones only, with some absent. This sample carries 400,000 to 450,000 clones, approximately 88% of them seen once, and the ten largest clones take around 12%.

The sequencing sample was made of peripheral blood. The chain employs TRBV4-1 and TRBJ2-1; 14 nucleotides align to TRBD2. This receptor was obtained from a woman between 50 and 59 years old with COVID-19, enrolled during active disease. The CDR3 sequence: CASSETSGGAYEQFF. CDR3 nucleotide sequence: TGCGCCAGCAGCGAGACTAGCGGGGGGGCATATGAGCAGTTCTTC.